Shown below are 11 T cell receptor beta chains from a single sample sequenced in a study of blood T cells in healthy people across ages. A J-beta primer mix and a sample-barcoded 5' primer were used in a second PCR of roughly 6 to 12 cycles. TCRdb passed the 5' RACE reads through MiXCR, listing each CDR3 protein once. Among approximately 2,000,000 distinct CDR3 sequences listed, approximately 39% were seen once. The sample was blood. The receptors here all came from a human donor in good health.

This rearrangement joins TRBV6-1 to TRBJ1-1; D is unresolved. In germline, CDR1 is MNHNS, CDR2 SASEGT. There are 14 residues in the CDR3. Trimming took 5 bases from V and 3 from J, leaving 13 bases between them. This chain's CDR3 is CASSSRAGYTEAFF. The CDR3 DNA reads as TGTGCCAGCAGTTCCCGGGCGGGGTACACTGAAGCTTTCTTT.

This chain connects TRBV29-1 to TRBJ1-2; 8 bases are a match to TRBD1. V gave up 6 bases and J gave up 2 bases; unmatched junction bases: 5. The CDR3 sequence is 13 residues long. The germline V gene encodes CDR1 SQVTM and CDR2 ANQGSEA. For the CDR3, the DNA is TGCAGCGTCTACGGACAGGGAAACTATGGCTACACCTTC. Translated: CSVYGQGNYGYTF.

V is TRBV29-1 and J is TRBJ1-5; no clear D gene. Germline lookup yields CDR1 SQVTM and CDR2 ANQGSEA. Trimming cost V 7 bases and J 3 bases, with 10 bases left between them. This CDR3 region has 12 residues. The CDR3 here is CSAGEINQPQHF. The DNA for the CDR3 is TGCAGCGCCGGTGAAATCAATCAGCCCCAGCATTTT.

In its sample, this clonotype was seen a few times. This chain uses TRBV29-1 with TRBJ2-7; D not certain. The CDR3 runs 13 residues. The V and J ends lost 6 bases and 0 bases respectively, with 12 bases between them. Germline CDR1 SQVTM, CDR2 ANQGSEA. The CDR3 DNA is TGCAGCGTAATGACGGTAGGCTCCTACGAGCAGTACTTC. This gives the protein CSVMTVGSYEQYF.

This chain uses TRBV24-1 with TRBJ2-1; 8 nucleotides match TRBD1. V lost 7 bases and J lost 9; bases outside the gene matches: 7. CDR3 length: 13 residues. Germline values: CDR1 KGHDR, CDR2 SFDVKD. The DNA of the CDR3 is TGTGCCACCAGAAACTCAGGGGGCGTTGAGCAGTTCTTC. It specifies CATRNSGGVEQFF.

The V gene is TRBV9, the J gene TRBJ2-1; 7 nucleotides align to TRBD2. Germline CDR1 SGDLS, CDR2 YYNGEE. CDR3 length equals 15 residues. After removal of 0 bases from V and 7 bases from J, the junction contained 7 bases not matched to a gene. The CDR3 DNA follows: TGTGCCAGCAGCGTAGAGTCGACTAGCCGAAATGAGCAGTTCTTC. This sequence encodes CASSVESTSRNEQFF.

This clonotype was picked up a small number of times. The chain links TRBV4-2 to TRBJ2-5; the match to TRBD1 covers 7 bases. Germline-derived CDR1 and CDR2 are LGHNA and YNFKEQ. The CDR3 runs to 15 residues. V lost 0 bases, J lost 5 bases, and 6 bases stayed unmatched. The CDR3: CASSQEGRGIETQYF. The CDR3 DNA reads as TGTGCCAGCAGCCAAGAGGGCAGGGGGATTGAGACCCAGTACTTC.

The sample holds many counts of this clonotype. V usage is TRBV20-1 and J usage is TRBJ2-1; 9 nucleotides align to TRBD1. The trim removed 0 bases at V and 3 bases at J, leaving 6 bases unmatched. CDR1 and CDR2 from the germline V gene are DFQATT and SNEGSKA (reference sequence). This CDR3 spans 16 amino acids. The CDR3 bases are TGCAGTGCTAGAGACCCCGGGACAGGGAACTACAATGAGCAGTTCTTC. This sequence encodes CSARDPGTGNYNEQFF.

V is TRBV15 and J is TRBJ2-3, with D uncertain. The V end was cut by 0 bases, the J end by 1 base, with 11 bases between. The germline gives CDR1 LNHNV, CDR2 YYDKDF (reference sequence). This CDR3 is 16 amino acids long. CDR3 loop: CATSRDNKGRTDTQYF. The CDR3 bases are TGTGCCACCAGCAGAGATAATAAGGGCCGCACAGATACGCAGTATTTT.

This clonotype was seen a handful of times. This may be a read error: a much more frequent sequence differs by one nucleotide. The chain uses TRBV6-2 or TRBV6-3 and TRBJ2-7, with D perhaps TRBD1 (5 bases). The CDR3 totals 11 residues. Germline V gene data show CDR1 as MNHEY and CDR2 as SVGEGT. Trimming removed 7 bases from V and 1 base from J, with 5 bases in between. CDR3 amino acids: CASTGSYEQYF. The CDR3 coding sequence is TGTGCCAGCACAGGGTCCTACGAGCAGTACTTC.

This clonotype has at least ten counts. The chain recombines TRBV4-3 with TRBJ2-4; TRBD2 aligns across 13 bases. The CDR3 totals 15 residues. V dropped 3 bases and J dropped 6; count of bases not matched to a gene: 2. The V gene's germline CDR1 is LGHNA and CDR2 YSLEER. This CDR3 is CASSHGLAGANIQYF. As DNA, the CDR3 is TGCGCCAGCAGCCACGGACTAGCGGGGGCAAACATTCAGTACTTC.